This TCR beta chain appears in the sequencing data of a study of cytomegalovirus exposure and HLA in healthy donors. On the study more broadly: An earlier analysis identified more than 90 million unique TCR beta sequences in about 200 million T cells. Study-wide results and caveats: HLA alleles showed associations with 16,951 TCR beta sequences in a later analysis, at a 0.05 false discovery rate.

Amplification used 60 Vbeta primers and 13 Jbeta primers. The repertoire was sequenced with immunoSEQ multiplex PCR; TCRdb's copy has only in-frame clones and lacks some. The sample lists some 160,000 clones, 77% seen once, with 1.5% to 2% in the top ten. Note on this clone: Its antigen is unidentified.

V was trimmed by 2 bases and J by 4 bases, leaving 15 bases between them. The CDR3 length is 16 residues. The germline gives CDR1 KGHSH, CDR2 LQKENI. The receptor comes from a woman between 25 and 40 years old in good health and CMV-seronegative. The rearrangement joins TRBV18 to TRBJ1-3; D is uncertain. The sample was PBMCs. CDR3 coding DNA: TGTGCCAGCTCACCAGCAAATAGACATGCCGGAAACACCATATATTTT. Amino acids: CASSPANRHAGNTIYF.